These 24 T cell receptor beta chains originate from one sample sequenced in a study of T cells in Graves' hyperthyroidism and ophthalmopathy. Amplification yielded TCR beta CDR3 regions, with RNA transcripts as the source. The TCR CDR3 was amplified in a first-round RT-PCR using the HTBI primer set. From the multiplex PCR reads, TCRdb called clonotypes with MiXCR, one entry per CDR3 protein. This sample has 300,000 to 500,000 distinct CDR3 sequences, with over 12% found just once. Input material: blood. These TCRs come from a man between 50 and 59 years old with Graves' ophthalmopathy.

This clonotype was seen many times. This chain joins TRBV15 and TRBJ2-7; TRBD2 aligns across 8 bases. This CDR3 has 15 residues. CDR1 is LNHNV, CDR2 YYDKDF, per germline (reference sequence). Losses at the gene ends were 0 bases for V and 6 bases for J; bases not matched to a gene: 7. CDR3 nucleotide sequence: TGTGCCACCAGCAGAGATCAGAATAGCGGGACCGAGCAGTACTTC. Translation gives CATSRDQNSGTEQYF. The entire variable domain, with the rest obtained from reference TRBV15 and TRBJ2-7, is as follows: DAMVIQNPRYQVTQFGKPVTLSCSQTLNHNVMYWYQQKSSQAPKLLFHYYDKDFNNEADTPDNFQSRRPNTSFCFLDIRSPGLGDTAMYLCATSRDQNSGTEQYFGPGTRLTVT.

V gene TRBV11-3 combines with J gene TRBJ1-2; 7 positions agree with TRBD1. The ends lost 1 base at V and 7 bases at J; junction bases unmatched: 9. CDR3 size: 15 residues. CDR1 is SGHNT and CDR2 is YENEEA in the germline V gene. CDR3 in DNA: TGTGCCAGCAGCTTAGGGGACAGCTACTATGGTGGCTACACCTTC. It translates to CASSLGDSYYGGYTF.

This clonotype occurred once. The CDR3 here is CATSDVRKSSGGNEQFF. CDR3 sequence (DNA): TGTGCCACCAGTGATGTTCGGAAATCCTCGGGTGGGAATGAGCAGTTCTTC. The rearrangement joins TRBV24-1 to TRBJ2-1, with D hard to call. CDR3 size: 17 residues. The V gene's germline CDR1 is KGHDR and CDR2 SFDVKD. Trimming cost V 3 bases and J 7 bases, with 21 bases left between them.

The chain links TRBV19 to TRBJ2-7; a weak D match, TRBD2 (5 bases). Germline lookup yields CDR1 LNHDA and CDR2 SQIVND (reference sequence). CDR3 size: 15 residues. Trimming left V 2 bases short and J 4 bases short, with 15 bases between. The CDR3 DNA reads as TGTGCCAGTAGTATAAAGGGAATGGACTCTTACGAGCAGTACTTC. It translates to CASSIKGMDSYEQYF.

At least ten counts were recorded for this clonotype. The chain employs TRBV12-5 and TRBJ2-5, with D possibly TRBD2 on 5 matching bases. Germline V gene data show CDR1 as LGHNT and CDR2 as FRNRAP. V lost 2 bases and J lost 9, with 13 bases in between. The CDR3 loop spans 13 amino acids. The CDR3 bases are TGTGCTAGTGGTTTGAGCGGCTTTGGGGCCCAGTACTTC. As protein: CASGLSGFGAQYF.

The sample holds one count of this clonotype. This could be a read error, since a much larger clone is one nucleotide away. The genes are TRBV27 and TRBJ2-5; 13 bases agree with TRBD2. The CDR3 has 15 amino acids. Germline V gives CDR1 MNHEY, CDR2 SMNVEV (reference sequence). The CDR3 DNA is TGTACCAGCAGGGGACTAGCGGGGTTCCAAGAGACCCAGTACTTC. This encodes CTSRGLAGFQETQYF.

The chain combines TRBV19 with TRBJ2-3; D is unclear. The germline CDR1 and CDR2 sequences are LNHDA and SQIVND (reference sequence). V lost 3 bases, J lost 7 bases, and 8 bases lay in between. This CDR3 is built from 12 residues. The CDR3 bases are TGTGCCAGTAGTATCTGGGCCAATACGCAGTATTTT. Amino acids: CASSIWANTQYF. The entire variable domain, with the rest obtained from reference TRBV19 and TRBJ2-3, is as follows: DGGITQSPKYLFRKEGQNVTLSCEQNLNHDAMYWYRQDPGQGLRLIYYSQIVNDFQKGDIAEGYSVSREKKESFPLTVTSAQKNPTAFYLCASSIWANTQYFGPGTRLTVL.

Only a few counts were recorded for this clonotype. CDR3: CSLFEGGSYSNQPQHF. The DNA for the CDR3 is TGCAGCCTCTTTGAGGGAGGCAGCTATAGCAATCAGCCCCAGCATTTT. The chain employs TRBV20-1 and TRBJ1-5; no clear D. The germline V gene encodes CDR1 DFQATT and CDR2 SNEGSKA (reference sequence). The CDR3 sequence is 16 residues long.

This clonotype occurred many times. This chain uses TRBV5-5 with TRBJ2-2; TRBD2 aligns across 12 bases. CDR3 size: 16 residues. V dropped 2 bases and J dropped 7; count of bases not matched to a gene: 6. Looked up from germline, CDR1 is SGHKS and CDR2 is YYEKEE (reference sequence). Here the CDR3 reads CASSLTTSGSRGELFF. The DNA for the CDR3 is TGTGCCAGCAGCTTAACGACTAGCGGGAGTCGCGGGGAGCTGTTTTTT.

This clonotype was found many times. The V call is TRBV5-1, the J call TRBJ2-4; 7 nucleotides match TRBD1. CDR3 length: 15 residues. Trimming removed 4 bases from V and 5 bases from J; junction bases left unmatched: 9. CDR1 and CDR2 (germline): SGHRS, YFSETQ. This CDR3 is CASSAGTENQNIQYF. CDR3 bases: TGCGCCAGCAGCGCTGGGACAGAGAATCAAAACATTCAGTACTTC.

For this clonotype: Its ends do not fully match the called genes, so a read error is possible. The chain carries TRBV7-7 and TRBJ2-1; the match to TRBD1 covers 12 bases. Germline CDR1 SSHAT, CDR2 FNYEAQ (reference sequence). The CDR3 extends over 15 amino acids. DNA of the CDR3: TGTGCTAGCAGCTCCGGGACAGGGGGCGGCAATGAGCAGTTCTTC. Translating it yields CASSSGTGGGNEQFF.

The rearrangement uses TRBV9 and TRBJ2-2; D call uncertain. The CDR3 length is 14 residues. The germline V gene has CDR1 SGDLS and CDR2 YYNGEE. V gave up 0 bases and J gave up 6 bases, with 9 bases separating them. CDR3 nucleotides: TGTGCCAGCAGCGTAGTGGGTAACCCCGGGGAGCTGTTTTTT. Its translation is CASSVVGNPGELFF.

This clonotype was recorded many times. This chain uses TRBV12-3 or TRBV12-4 with TRBJ2-7; 13 bases fit TRBD2. The V segment lost 4 bases and the J segment 1 base; nucleotides outside the gene matches: 4. This CDR3 contains 16 residues. The CDR3 loop reads CASSSGLAGISYEQYF. The CDR3 DNA reads TGTGCCAGCAGTTCGGGACTAGCGGGAATATCCTACGAGCAGTACTTC.

This clonotype was seen many times. The chain employs TRBV3-1 and TRBJ2-7; 14 nucleotides match TRBD2. Germline trimming cut 0 bases from V and 6 bases from J; bases unmatched to any gene: 10. The CDR3 runs 18 residues. Germline CDR1 and CDR2: LGHDT and YNNKEL (reference sequence). The DNA of the CDR3 is TGTGCCAGCAGCCAAGAAAGTAGACTAGCGGGAGGGCCGATCGAGCAGTACTTC. Its protein is CASSQESRLAGGPIEQYF.

At least ten counts were recorded for this clonotype. The chain links TRBV12-3 or TRBV12-4 to TRBJ1-3, with D unresolved. Trimming took off 3 bases at V and 7 bases at J, with 16 bases between the two ends. The CDR3 runs to 15 residues. The CDR3 nucleotides read TGTGCCAGCAGTTTTCAAGTAACCCTGAGGAACACCATATATTTT. Encoded protein: CASSFQVTLRNTIYF.

This clonotype was seen a few times. V is TRBV20-1 and J is TRBJ1-5, with D unclear. CDR1 and CDR2 (germline): DFQATT, SNEGSKA (reference sequence). The CDR3 has 14 amino acids. Deletions cut 0 bases from V and 3 bases from J, with 9 bases between. The CDR3 loop is CSARDGSYNQPQHF. Here the CDR3 DNA reads TGCAGTGCTAGAGATGGCAGCTACAATCAGCCCCAGCATTTT.

In the case of this clonotype: A much larger clone lies one base from this, so it may be a read error. Lacking the conserved final phenylalanine or tryptophan, this CDR3 likely reflects a read error. The chain uses TRBV6-9 and TRBJ2-7, with TRBD2 matching 9 bases. CDR1 is MNHGY, CDR2 SVAAGI, per germline. The CDR3 sequence is 13 residues long. The CDR3 DNA is TGCGCCAACCAGCGGGAGGTCCCCTACGAGCAGTACTCC. It is translated as CANQREVPYEQYS.

Only a few counts were recorded for this clonotype. This may stem from a read error, because a much larger clone lies one nucleotide away. DNA for the CDR3: TGCGCCAGCGGCTTGACCAGAGAAAATGAGCAGTTCTTC. Translating it yields CASGLTRENEQFF. This sequence joins TRBV5-1 and TRBJ2-1; no clear D gene. The germline gives CDR1 SGHRS, CDR2 YFSETQ. The CDR3 runs 13 residues. Full variable domain (missing parts from reference TRBV5-1 and TRBJ2-1): KAGVTQTPRYLIKTRGQQVTLSCSPISGHRSVSWYQQTPGQGLQFLFEYFSETQRNKGNFPGRFSGRQFSNSRSEMNVSTLELGDSALYLCASGLTRENEQFFGPGTRLTVL.

This clonotype was recorded many times. The V gene is TRBV29-1, the J gene TRBJ2-3; TRBD2 agrees at 14 bases. In germline, CDR1 is SQVTM, CDR2 ANQGSEA. CDR3 length: 15 residues. V lost 3 bases and J lost 5; bases outside the gene matches: 4. The CDR3 spells CSVEGLAGELDTQYF. CDR3 coding DNA: TGCAGCGTTGAGGGACTAGCGGGAGAGTTAGATACGCAGTATTTT.

This clonotype was counted at least ten times. This chain connects TRBV12-3 or TRBV12-4 to TRBJ2-1, with 9 bases aligning to TRBD2. The CDR3 loop spans 18 amino acids. V gave up 0 bases and J gave up 6 bases; unmatched junction bases: 12. CDR3 sequence reads: CASSLALISGSGTNEQFF. CDR3 DNA: TGTGCCAGCAGTTTAGCGCTTATTAGCGGGAGCGGGACCAATGAGCAGTTCTTC.

The chain recombines TRBV7-9 with TRBJ2-7, with 9 positions matching TRBD1. The CDR3 extends over 12 amino acids. The V gene's germline CDR1 is SEHNR and CDR2 FQNEAQ (reference sequence). Trimming removed 11 bases from V and 2 bases from J; junction bases left unmatched: 4. CDR3 nucleotides: TGTGCCGGACAGGGGCCTACCTACGAGCAGTACTTC. Protein: CAGQGPTYEQYF.

This clonotype was detected ten times or more. V gene TRBV7-9 combines with J gene TRBJ2-1; TRBD1 aligns across 7 bases. This CDR3 is built from 14 residues. Looked up from germline, CDR1 is SEHNR and CDR2 is FQNEAQ (reference sequence). V shed 5 bases and J 9 bases; nucleotides not matched to a gene: 10. CDR3 amino acids: CASSGDREISEQFF. In nucleotides, the CDR3 is TGTGCCAGCAGCGGTGACAGGGAAATCAGTGAGCAGTTCTTC.

In its sample, this clonotype was seen many times. This chain uses TRBV12-5 with TRBJ2-3; 7 bases map to TRBD2. The V gene end was trimmed by 5 bases and the J gene end by 1 base; junction bases not matched to a gene: 12. Germline CDR1 LGHNT, CDR2 FRNRAP. The CDR3 is 17 residues long. The CDR3 nucleotides are TGTGCTAGTGGTCCTGTCTTCTTAGCGGGCCGCACAGATACGCAGTATTTT. It encodes CASGPVFLAGRTDTQYF.

Many counts were recorded for this clonotype. The chain uses TRBV18 and TRBJ1-1, with 7 bases identical to TRBD1. The germline V gene has CDR1 KGHSH and CDR2 LQKENI. The CDR3 runs 15 residues. Unmatched junction bases numbered 8, after V lost 0 bases and J lost 7 bases. CDR3 sequence reads: CASSPPTGTAFEAFF. CDR3 nucleotides: TGTGCCAGCTCACCACCGACCGGGACAGCCTTTGAAGCTTTCTTT.